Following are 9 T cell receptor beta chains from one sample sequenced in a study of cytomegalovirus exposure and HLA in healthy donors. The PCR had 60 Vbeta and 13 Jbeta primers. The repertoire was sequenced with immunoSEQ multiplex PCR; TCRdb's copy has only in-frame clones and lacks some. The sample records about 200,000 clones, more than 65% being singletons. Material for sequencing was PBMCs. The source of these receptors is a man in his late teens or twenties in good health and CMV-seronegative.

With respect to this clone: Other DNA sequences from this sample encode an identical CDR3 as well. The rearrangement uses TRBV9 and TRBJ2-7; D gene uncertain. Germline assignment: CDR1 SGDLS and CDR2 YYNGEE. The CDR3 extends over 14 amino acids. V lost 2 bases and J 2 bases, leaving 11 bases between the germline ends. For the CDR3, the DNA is TGTGCCAGCAGCGTTGGCGGCAGTACCTACGAGCAGTACTTC. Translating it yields CASSVGGSTYEQYF.

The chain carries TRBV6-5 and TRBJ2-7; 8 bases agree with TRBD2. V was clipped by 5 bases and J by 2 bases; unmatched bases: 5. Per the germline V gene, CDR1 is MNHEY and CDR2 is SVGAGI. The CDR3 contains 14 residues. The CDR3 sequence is CASSRGGTTYEQYF. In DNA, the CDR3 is TGTGCCAGCAGTCGGGGGGGAACCACCTACGAGCAGTACTTC.

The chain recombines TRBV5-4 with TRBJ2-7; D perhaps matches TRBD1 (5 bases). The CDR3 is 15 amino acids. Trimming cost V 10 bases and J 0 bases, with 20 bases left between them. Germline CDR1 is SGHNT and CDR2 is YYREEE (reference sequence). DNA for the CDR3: TGTGCCTCTAAGCCCAGGCAGGGCGGCTCCTACGAGCAGTACTTC. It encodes CASKPRQGGSYEQYF.

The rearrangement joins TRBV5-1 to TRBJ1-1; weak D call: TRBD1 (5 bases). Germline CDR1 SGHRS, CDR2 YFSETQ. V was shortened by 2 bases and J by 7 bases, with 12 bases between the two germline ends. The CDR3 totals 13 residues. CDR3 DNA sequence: TGCGCCAGCAGCTTAATAGGGGTTAATGAAGCTTTCTTT. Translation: CASSLIGVNEAFF.

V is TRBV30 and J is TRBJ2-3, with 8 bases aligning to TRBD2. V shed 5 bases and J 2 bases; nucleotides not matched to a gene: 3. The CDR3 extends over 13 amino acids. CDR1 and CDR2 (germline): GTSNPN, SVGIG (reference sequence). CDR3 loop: CAWSLAVTDTQYF. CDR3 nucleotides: TGTGCCTGGTCACTAGCGGTCACAGATACGCAGTATTTT.

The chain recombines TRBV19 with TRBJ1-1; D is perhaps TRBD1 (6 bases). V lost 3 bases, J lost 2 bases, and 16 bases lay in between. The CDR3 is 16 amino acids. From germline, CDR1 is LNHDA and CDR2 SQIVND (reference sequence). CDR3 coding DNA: TGTGCCAGTAGTATTCGGCCGGACAGATCCAACACTGAAGCTTTCTTT. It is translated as CASSIRPDRSNTEAFF.

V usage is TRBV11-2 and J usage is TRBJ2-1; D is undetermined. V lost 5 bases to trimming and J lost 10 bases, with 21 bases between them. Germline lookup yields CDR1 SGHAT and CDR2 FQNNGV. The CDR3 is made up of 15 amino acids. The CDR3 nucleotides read TGTGCCAGCAGCCCAGAATTAGACTGGCCCGGGGAGCAGTTCTTC. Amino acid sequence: CASSPELDWPGEQFF.

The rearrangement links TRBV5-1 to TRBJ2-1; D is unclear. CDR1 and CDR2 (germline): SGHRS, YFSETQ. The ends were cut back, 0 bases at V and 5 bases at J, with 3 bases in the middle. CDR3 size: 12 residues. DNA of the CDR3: TGCGCCAGCAGCTTGGTTAACAATGAGCAGTTCTTC. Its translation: CASSLVNNEQFF. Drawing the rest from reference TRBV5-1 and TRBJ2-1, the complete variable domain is KAGVTQTPRYLIKTRGQQVTLSCSPISGHRSVSWYQQTPGQGLQFLFEYFSETQRNKGNFPGRFSGRQFSNSRSEMNVSTLELGDSALYLCASSLVNNEQFFGPGTRLTVL.

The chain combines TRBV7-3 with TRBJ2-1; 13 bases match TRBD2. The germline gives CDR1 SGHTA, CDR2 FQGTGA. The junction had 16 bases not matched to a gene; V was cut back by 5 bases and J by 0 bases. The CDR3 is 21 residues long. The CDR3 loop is CASSPAGGGLAGRSSYNEQFF. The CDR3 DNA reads TGTGCCAGCAGCCCCGCGGGGGGGGGACTAGCGGGACGAAGCTCCTACAATGAGCAGTTCTTC.